The rows below give T cell receptor beta chains drawn from one sample of a study of T cell responses to AZD1222 COVID-19 vaccine. Measured with immunoSEQ multiplex PCR; TCRdb has only the in-frame clones, and not every one. The sample contains over 45,000 clones, 70% to 90% of which appear only once. The sample here was peripheral blood, taken on day 0 of AZD1222 vaccination. These receptor sequences come from an adult in good health. Both conserved end residues are part of each CDR3. Each record gives: D gene, J gene, clone size, CDR3 length, V gene, CDR3 DNA, CDR3 protein. A D gene is named only where the DNA matches it firmly. Not all rows give a size; the values are once, few, many and, for expanded clones, a class.

>NA|TRBJ1-1|NA|15|TRBV15
TGTGCCACCAGCTCCCTACGGGGGAGCGGCACTGAAGCTTTCTTT
CATSSLRGSGTEAFF
>TRBD2|TRBJ2-1|NA|15|TRBV6-4
TGTGCCAGCAGTGCCACAAAAGCGGGAGGTAATGAGCAGTTCTTC
CASSATKAGGNEQFF
>TRBD1|TRBJ2-7|once|15|TRBV11-2
TGTGCCAGCAGCGGCGGGACAGGGGCCGCCTACGAGCAGTACTTC
CASSGGTGAAYEQYF
>TRBD1|TRBJ1-1|NA|14|TRBV19
TGTGCCAGTGCTCGGGACAGGCTTAACACTGAAGCTTTCTTT
CASARDRLNTEAFF
>NA|TRBJ1-4|NA|16|TRBV2
TGTGCCAGCAGGACTACCGGGGGGACGGGAGATGAAAAACTGTTTTTT
CASRTTGGTGDEKLFF
>NA|TRBJ2-7|NA|15|TRBV27
TGTGCCAGCAGTAGGGGACCGAACCACTCCTACGAGCAGTACTTC
CASSRGPNHSYEQYF
>NA|TRBJ2-7|once|15|TRBV6-5
TGTGCCAGCAGTTACGGAAAAAGGGCGGGCTACGAGCAGTACTTC
CASSYGKRAGYEQYF
>NA|TRBJ2-5|NA|14|TRBV18
TGTGCCAGCTCGCGGGGACAAAACGTTGAGACCCAGTACTTC
CASSRGQNVETQYF
>NA|TRBJ1-1|NA|13|TRBV12-2
TGTGCAAGTCGCTTAGCCGGGTTGGGTGAAGCTTTCTTT
CASRLAGLGEAFF
>TRBD2|TRBJ2-5|NA|18|TRBV28
TGTGCCAGCAGTCTAGGGACTAGCGGGAACATCTACCAAGAGACCCAGTACTTC
CASSLGTSGNIYQETQYF
>TRBD2|TRBJ2-7|once|16|TRBV18
TGTGCCAGCTCACCACCGCGGGGGGAGGGCCGCGGGGAGCAGTACTTC
CASSPPRGEGRGEQYF
>TRBD2|TRBJ2-1|NA|15|TRBV15
TGTGCCACCAGCGCACTAGCGGGAGAGCACAATGAGCAGTTCTTC
CATSALAGEHNEQFF
>TRBD1|TRBJ1-2|NA|14|TRBV27
TGTGCCAGCAGTTTAGGACAGGGGGCGGGAGGCTACACCTTC
CASSLGQGAGGYTF
>NA|TRBJ1-2|NA|13|TRBV28
TGTGCCACGACAGTATCTTTAGACTATGGCTACACCTTC
CATTVSLDYGYTF
>TRBD2|TRBJ2-3|NA|17|TRBV10-1
TGCGCCAGCAGTGAGGGGACTAGCGGAACTAGCACAGATACGCAGTATTTT
CASSEGTSGTSTDTQYF
>NA|TRBJ2-7|NA|11|TRBV5-5
TGTGCCAGCAGCTCCTATTACGAGCAGTACTTC
CASSSYYEQYF
>NA|TRBJ1-3|NA|15|TRBV6-5
TGTGCCAGCGCCCTGGGCAGGGGCTCTGGAAACACCATATATTTT
CASALGRGSGNTIYF
>TRBD2|TRBJ2-7|NA|15|TRBV27
TGTGCCAGCAGGACTAGCGGGGAAAGCTCCTACGAGCAGTACTTC
CASRTSGESSYEQYF
>TRBD1|TRBJ2-2|NA|17|TRBV20-1
TGCAGTGCTAGTTATCCTTTCAGGGGGTTCGGCACCGGGGAGCTGTTTTTT
CSASYPFRGFGTGELFF
>NA|TRBJ2-7|NA|14|TRBV6-5
TGTGCCAGCAACCCTAGCCAGGTAGTCTACGAGCAGTACTTC
CASNPSQVVYEQYF
>NA|TRBJ1-5|NA|15|TRBV20-1
TGCAGTGCTAGTATAGAAATCCAGGGACATCAGCCCCAGCATTTT
CSASIEIQGHQPQHF
>NA|TRBJ1-2|NA|13|TRBV6-1
TGTGCCAGCAGTGAGACTCTGGGAAGCGGCTACACCTTC
CASSETLGSGYTF
>TRBD2|TRBJ2-1|NA|16|TRBV10-3
TGTGCCATCAGTGAGAGCGGGACTAGGAACTACAATGAGCAGTTCTTC
CAISESGTRNYNEQFF
>NA|TRBJ1-2|NA|14|TRBV19
TGTGCCAGTAGTGTACAGGGAGAATGGCATGGCTACACCTTC
CASSVQGEWHGYTF
>NA|TRBJ2-7|NA|15|TRBV19
TGTGCCAGTAGGATAGAAGGGACGGATTCCTACGAGCAGTACTTC
CASRIEGTDSYEQYF
>TRBD2|TRBJ2-1|NA|16|TRBV7-2
TGTGCCAGCAGCTTAGCGGGGGTAGCGGGAGGTCGTGAGCAGTTCTTC
CASSLAGVAGGREQFF
>NA|TRBJ2-7|NA|11|TRBV10-1
TGCGCCAGCACCACCGGTTCGGAGCAGTACTTC
CASTTGSEQYF
>NA|TRBJ2-5|NA|17|TRBV29-1
TGCAGCGCTGTTCACTTGGGAGGCTTTCTACTAGCAGAGACCCAGTACTTC
CSAVHLGGFLLAETQYF
>NA|TRBJ2-1|NA|13|TRBV7-3
TGTGCCAGCAGGGGGAACTCCTACAATGAGCAGTTCTTC
CASRGNSYNEQFF
>NA|TRBJ1-1|few|13|TRBV6-4
TGTGCCAGCAGTGCACAGCCGAACACTGAAGCTTTCTTT
CASSAQPNTEAFF
>NA|TRBJ1-2|once|14|TRBV3-1/TRBV3-2
TGTGCCAGCAGCCAAGATGTGGGGCTACATGGCTACACCTTC
CASSQDVGLHGYTF
>NA|TRBJ2-3|NA|15|TRBV28
TGTGCCAGCAGTCGCGCCCGGGGGCACCCAGATACGCAGTATTTT
CASSRARGHPDTQYF
>NA|TRBJ2-2|few|20|TRBV28
TGTGCCAGCAGATTAATCGGAACGGGAAGGAAGGTGGCAAACACCGGGGAGCTGTTTTTT
CASRLIGTGRKVANTGELFF
>TRBD1|TRBJ1-1|NA|14|TRBV6-5
TGTGCCAGCAGATGGACAGGAGGGGGAACTGAAGCTTTCTTT
CASRWTGGGTEAFF
>TRBD2|TRBJ2-1|NA|14|TRBV29-1
TGCAGCGTTGTGGCGACTAGCGGGAATTATGAGCAGTTCTTC
CSVVATSGNYEQFF
>TRBD2|TRBJ2-5|NA|15|TRBV27
TGTGCCAGCAGTTTTAGACTAGCGGGAGAAGAGACCCAGTACTTC
CASSFRLAGEETQYF
>NA|TRBJ2-1|once|14|TRBV29-1
TGCAGCGCCATGACGGAGAGCTCCTACAATGAGCAGTTCTTC
CSAMTESSYNEQFF
>TRBD2|TRBJ2-7|NA|14|TRBV5-1
TGCGCCAGCAGCTACGGCGGGAGTTCCTACGAGCAGTACTTC
CASSYGGSSYEQYF
>NA|TRBJ2-7|NA|13|TRBV12-3/TRBV12-4
TGTGCCAGCAGCCGAGATATCGGATACGAGCAGTACTTC
CASSRDIGYEQYF
>TRBD2|TRBJ2-3|NA|16|TRBV6-2/TRBV6-3
TGTGCCAGCAGCAGGGGACTAGCGTCTAGCACAGATACGCAGTATTTT
CASSRGLASSTDTQYF
>NA|TRBJ2-5|NA|15|TRBV27
TGTGCCAGCAGTTTAACACAGGAGTACCAAGAGACCCAGTACTTC
CASSLTQEYQETQYF
>NA|TRBJ1-2|NA|13|TRBV7-9
TGTGCCAGCAGCTTATCGCAGGGAGAGGGCTACACCTTC
CASSLSQGEGYTF
>NA|TRBJ1-1|NA|13|TRBV13
TGTGCCAGCAGCTTGCACAGCAACACTGAAGCTTTCTTT
CASSLHSNTEAFF
>TRBD1|TRBJ2-7|NA|15|TRBV14
TGTGCCAGCAGCCTGACAGGGGCCGAAACTTACGAGCAGTACTTC
CASSLTGAETYEQYF
>TRBD2|TRBJ2-5|NA|16|TRBV5-1
TGCGCCAGCAGCTTGGCGGCACTAGCGGGAGGAGAGACCCAGTACTTC
CASSLAALAGGETQYF
>NA|TRBJ2-3|NA|12|TRBV9
TGTGCCAGCAGCCCCGGACCAGATACGCAGTATTTT
CASSPGPDTQYF
>TRBD2|TRBJ2-1|NA|17|TRBV7-2
TGTGCCAGCAGCTTAAGGCCCCCTGGGGTGAGCGGGAGGAATCTGTTCTTC
CASSLRPPGVSGRNLFF
>NA|TRBJ2-7|NA|17|TRBV23-1
TGCGCCAGCTCACCCTCACGAGGGAGCGGTAATACCTACGAGCAGTACTTC
CASSPSRGSGNTYEQYF
>TRBD2|TRBJ2-1|NA|18|TRBV6-2/TRBV6-3
TGTGCCAGCAGTTTGGTAGGTAGGGAGACTAGCGGGAGGCATGAGCAGTTCTTC
CASSLVGRETSGRHEQFF
>NA|TRBJ1-5|few|12|TRBV20-1
TGCAGTGCTAGTAGTGGACTTCAGCCCCAGCATTTT
CSASSGLQPQHF
>NA|TRBJ2-7|NA|14|TRBV6-6
TGTGCCAGCAGTAGCCCGGCCTCTGCGGGCGAGCAGTACTTC
CASSSPASAGEQYF
>TRBD1|TRBJ1-4|once|15|TRBV5-1
TGCGCCAGCAGCTTGGCGGGACAGGGCGGTGAAAAACTGTTTTTT
CASSLAGQGGEKLFF
>NA|TRBJ2-2|NA|16|TRBV27
TGTGCCAGCAGTTTTGGGGCAGGGGATTTCACCGGGGAGCTGTTTTTT
CASSFGAGDFTGELFF
>NA|TRBJ2-7|NA|14|TRBV5-4
TGTGCCAGCAGCTTGGCGGCAGGGGCCTACGAGCAGTACTTC
CASSLAAGAYEQYF
>NA|TRBJ2-5|NA|16|TRBV18
TGTGCCAGCTCACCTTCCGGAATGGGGGTCCAAGAGACCCAGTACTTC
CASSPSGMGVQETQYF